Listed below are T cell receptor beta chains from one sample, sequenced in a study of T cell responses to AZD1222 COVID-19 vaccine. Repertoires were generated with immunoSEQ multiplex PCR, while TCRdb's copy carries only in-frame clones and drops some. The top ten hold approximately 30% of the sample, which has approximately 120,000 clones, around 90% seen once. Sample: peripheral blood, taken on day 0 of AZD1222 vaccination. Receptors originate from an adult in good health. The conserved cysteine and the conserved F or W are not part of the CDR3 here. Each record gives: CDR3 protein, V gene, clone size. Expanded clones get a size class; other rows say once, few or many, or leave the size out.

ASSKWMQGGHEQY,TRBV21-1,.
ASRVGSEAF,TRBV19,.
AWNRGVLKDNSPLH,TRBV30,.
ASSPWTRGTEETQY,TRBV7-2,.
ASSLGQAYNEQF,TRBV5-1,.
ASSLEGRSYGYT,TRBV5-4,.
ASSLGQHTDTQY,TRBV7-3,once
ASSPAGDTEAF,TRBV18,.
ASSSGSGKLF,TRBV7-8,.
ASSLGTPGRSHYGYT,TRBV5-1,.
ASRDLWAGYT,TRBV19,.
ASSLEGTSYNEQF,TRBV5-1,.
ASSPRALADTQY,TRBV14,.
ASSASQGWGEKLF,TRBV27,.
ASSSGLNTEAF,TRBV19,.
ASSVGQGGLFEQY,TRBV9,.
ASSPTGLRSEQY,TRBV18,.
ASSPGTEVYQPQH,TRBV4-3,.
AWGTGKFQPQH,TRBV30,once
AISGTSGGFTGELF,TRBV10-3,.
ASSEHPGTVNEKLF,TRBV9,.
ASSPPGKAEGDEQY,TRBV6-4,.
ASSSGTSVDNEQF,TRBV5-4,once
ASSQAGVYEQY,TRBV3-1/TRBV3-2,.
ASTPGQGSNYGYT,TRBV2,few
ASSIGGTGMNTEAF,TRBV19,.
ASSSGTPTEAF,TRBV7-3,.
ASSLDSLNQPQH,TRBV7-9,.
ASSNGWGNTEAF,TRBV13,.
ASSIDQGPPLDTGELF,TRBV19,.
ASSEPGDRGSGANVLT,TRBV6-1,.
ASSYGRDSNYGYT,TRBV6-5,.
ASSYGQHSYEQY,TRBV6-5,.
ASSLARTGSEQY,TRBV27,.
ASSLRQGARQPQH,TRBV7-2,.
ASSFSLNEKLF,TRBV5-1,few
ASSLSTVGDSPLH,TRBV5-1,.
SASVETPYEQY,TRBV20-1,.
ASSLEANEKLF,TRBV11-2,.
ASSQRPDRDGTDTQY,TRBV7-2,.
ASSFRATGELF,TRBV12-3/TRBV12-4,.
ASSQTGQGRFNEQF,TRBV3-1/TRBV3-2,.
ASSPVAGGARNEQF,TRBV27,few
ASSQTGDSYGYT,TRBV14,.
ASSLDREGEAF,TRBV7-3,.
ASSQASGTGDPYGYT,TRBV6-6,.
ASSLSGADTQY,TRBV5-1,.
SVGPGQGDEKLF,TRBV29-1,.
ASSLDGGTYEQY,TRBV5-4,.
SAPSSRGYT,TRBV20-1,.
ASSVGNTPGNTIY,TRBV9,.
ASTDRGRPPNEAF,TRBV19,.
ASSFGTSGGYEQY,TRBV5-8,.